The clone carrying this TCR beta chain was seen at least ten times. The record originates from a study of neurological immune-mediated disorders. Trimming took 6 bases from V and 4 from J, leaving 19 bases between them. The CDR3 is made up of 16 amino acids. Unsorted libraries were prepared from 2 million PBMCs held at -80 C. The cDNA was synthesized by 5'RACE incorporating 10-nucleotide random UMIs. TCRdb independently ran MiXCR on the 5' RACE reads; one entry per CDR3 protein. This sample has about 82,000 distinct CDR3 sequences, with 2.5% to 3% found just once. This sequence originates from a woman aged 25 to 39 with multiple sclerosis. The rearrangement uses TRBV12-3 or TRBV12-4 and TRBJ1-3; perhaps TRBD1 as D (6 bases). Material for sequencing was PBMCs. For the CDR3, the DNA is TGTGCCAGCAGCCCCGATGGGACAATCCGGGGAAACACCATATATTTT. Amino acids: CASSPDGTIRGNTIYF.